This entry describes one T cell receptor beta chain. Its cognate antigen is unknown. The sample belongs to a study of shared clonotypes between healthy human individuals. Study in general: Per-donor plates numbered three CD4 naive, three CD4 memory, two CD8 naive and one CD8 memory. Whole-study findings and limits: It was anticipated that sequencing depth would influence how many clonotypes donors shared. In this cohort, only blood was sampled, and tissue repertoires likely differ.

Genomic DNA belonging to each subset was distributed in equal measure over several immunoSEQ plates. The repertoire was sequenced with immunoSEQ multiplex PCR; TCRdb's copy has only in-frame clones and lacks some. The sample includes over 2 million clones, 85% to 95% seen only once; the top ten take 0.1% to 0.15%. Trimming pared 3 bases from V and 0 bases from J, leaving 14 bases between. There are 15 residues in the CDR3. Germline lookup yields CDR1 SQVTM and CDR2 ANQGSEA. Material for sequencing was naive CD4+ T cells sorted from blood. Subset here: CD45RA+ positively selected. The rearrangement links TRBV29-1 to TRBJ1-2, with D perhaps matching TRBD1 (6 bases). The receptor was isolated from a man aged 18-30 years in good health. The DNA of the CDR3 is TGCAGCGTTGAGGGGGCCGGGGGCACTAACTATGGCTACACCTTC. Translation gives CSVEGAGGTNYGYTF.